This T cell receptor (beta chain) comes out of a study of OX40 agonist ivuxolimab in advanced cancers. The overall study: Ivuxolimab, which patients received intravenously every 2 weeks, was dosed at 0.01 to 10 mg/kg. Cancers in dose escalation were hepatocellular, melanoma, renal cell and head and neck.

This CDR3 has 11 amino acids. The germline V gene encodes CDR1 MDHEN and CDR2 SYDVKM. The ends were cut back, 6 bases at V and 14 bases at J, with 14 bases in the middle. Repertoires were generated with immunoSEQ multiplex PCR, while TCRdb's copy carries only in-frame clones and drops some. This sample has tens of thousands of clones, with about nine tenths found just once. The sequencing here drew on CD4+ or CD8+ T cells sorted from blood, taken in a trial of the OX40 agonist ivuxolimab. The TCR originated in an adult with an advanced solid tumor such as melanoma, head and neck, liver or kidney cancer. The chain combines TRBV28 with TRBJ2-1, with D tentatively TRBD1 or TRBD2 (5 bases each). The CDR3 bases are TGTGCCAGCAGCGGGACGGGGAAAAAGTTCTTC. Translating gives CASSGTGKKFF.